This record covers a single TCR beta chain. This specimen belongs to a study of blood T cell repertoires in COVID-19. There are 13 residues in the CDR3. The V gene lost 2 bases and the J gene lost 6 bases, with 8 bases spanning the gap. Germline V gene data show CDR1 as SGHDT and CDR2 as YYEEEE. Original processing methods: From reference gene primer amplification, estimates of nucleated cell counts were derived. The repertoire was sequenced with immunoSEQ multiplex PCR; TCRdb's copy has only in-frame clones and lacks some. Clone size and V and J calls were adopted from that table, with D and trimming inferred from the DNA. The sample records about 160,000 clones, approximately 81% being singletons.

The gene calls are TRBV5-6 and TRBJ2-2; D is perhaps TRBD1 (5 bases). The origin of this receptor is a human donor with acute or convalescent COVID-19. The donor label of this sample is uncertain. The sample comprised peripheral blood. In DNA form, the CDR3 reads TGTGCCAGCAGCTTTGGACATGCCGGGGAGCTGTTTTTT. Residues: CASSFGHAGELFF.